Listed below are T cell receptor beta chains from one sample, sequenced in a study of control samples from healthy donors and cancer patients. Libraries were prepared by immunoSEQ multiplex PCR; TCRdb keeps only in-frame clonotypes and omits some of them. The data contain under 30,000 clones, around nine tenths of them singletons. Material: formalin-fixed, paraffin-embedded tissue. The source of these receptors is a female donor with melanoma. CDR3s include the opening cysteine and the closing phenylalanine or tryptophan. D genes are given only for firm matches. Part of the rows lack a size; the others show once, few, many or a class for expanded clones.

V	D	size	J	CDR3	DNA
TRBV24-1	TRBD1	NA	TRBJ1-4	CATRRIGTGHEKLFF	TGTGCCACCAGGAGGATAGGGACAGGGCATGAAAAACTGTTTTTT
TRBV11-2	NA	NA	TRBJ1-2	CASSSTFSYGYTF	TGTGCCAGCAGCTCGACGTTTAGCTATGGCTACACCTTC
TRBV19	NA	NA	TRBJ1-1	CASRTGQTNTEAFF	TGTGCCAGTAGAACCGGACAGACGAACACTGAAGCTTTCTTT
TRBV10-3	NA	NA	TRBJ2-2	CAISPSQGIVANTGELFF	TGTGCCATCAGCCCCAGCCAGGGTATTGTAGCGAACACCGGGGAGCTGTTTTTT
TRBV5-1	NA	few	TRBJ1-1	CASGQEGTEAFF	TGCGCCAGCGGGCAGGAGGGCACTGAAGCTTTCTTT
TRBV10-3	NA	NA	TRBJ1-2	CAISGRPSRSGNYGYTF	TGTGCCATCAGTGGCCGGCCCTCTAGGTCCGGTAACTATGGCTACACCTTC
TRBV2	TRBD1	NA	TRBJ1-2	CASSPDRGNYGYTF	TGTGCCAGCAGCCCGGACAGGGGAAACTATGGCTACACCTTC
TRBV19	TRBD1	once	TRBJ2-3	CASSGDRGPDTQYF	TGTGCCAGTAGTGGGGACAGGGGACCAGATACGCAGTATTTT
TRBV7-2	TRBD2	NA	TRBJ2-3	CASSLEREGWATQYF	TGTGCCAGCAGCCTTGAGCGGGAGGGGTGGGCTACGCAGTATTTT
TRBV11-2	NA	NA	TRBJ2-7	CASSLSFSYEQYF	TGTGCCAGCAGCTTATCTTTTTCCTACGAGCAGTACTTC
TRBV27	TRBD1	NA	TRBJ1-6	CGSLLDREDSPLHF	TGTGGCAGCCTCCTGGACAGGGAGGATTCACCCCTCCACTTT
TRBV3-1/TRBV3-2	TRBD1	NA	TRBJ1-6	CASSQVDRASSPLHF	TGTGCCAGCAGCCAAGTGGACAGGGCCTCTTCACCCCTCCACTTT
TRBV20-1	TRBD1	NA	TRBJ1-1	CSASLGQDTEAFF	TGCAGTGCTAGTTTGGGACAGGACACTGAAGCTTTCTTT
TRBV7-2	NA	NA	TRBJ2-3	CASSLGVITDTQYF	TGTGCCAGCAGCTTAGGGGTGATCACAGATACGCAGTATTTT
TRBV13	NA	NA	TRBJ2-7	CVSSLRERYEQYF	TGTGTCAGCAGCTTAAGGGAACGCTACGAGCAGTACTTC
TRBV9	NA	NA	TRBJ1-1	CASSRRGQTNTEAFF	TGTGCCAGCAGCCGAAGGGGACAAACAAACACTGAAGCTTTCTTT
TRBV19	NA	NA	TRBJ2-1	CASSPRLPRPFYNEQFF	TGTGCCAGTAGTCCAAGACTACCTCGTCCCTTCTACAATGAGCAGTTCTTC
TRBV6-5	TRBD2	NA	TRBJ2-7	CASAEPGLAVYEQYF	TGTGCCAGCGCTGAGCCGGGACTAGCGGTATACGAGCAGTACTTC
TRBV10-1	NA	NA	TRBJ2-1	CASKGQSWDEQFF	TGCGCCAGCAAAGGACAGTCTTGGGATGAGCAGTTCTTC
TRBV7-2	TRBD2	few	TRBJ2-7	CASSPTGTIFSYEQYF	TGTGCCAGCAGCCCTACCGGGACTATCTTCTCCTACGAGCAGTACTTC
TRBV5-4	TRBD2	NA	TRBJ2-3	CASSLFALAGVTSTDTQYF	TGTGCCAGCAGCTTGTTCGCCCTAGCGGGCGTGACTAGCACAGATACGCAGTATTTT
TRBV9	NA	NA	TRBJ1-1	CASSLGQRVTEAFF	TGTGCCAGCAGCCTAGGACAGAGGGTGACTGAAGCTTTCTTT
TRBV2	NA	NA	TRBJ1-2	CASGTNYGYTF	TGTGCCAGCGGCACTAACTATGGCTACACCTTC
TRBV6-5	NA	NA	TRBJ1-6	CASSYSLAHDSPLHF	TGTGCCAGCAGTTACTCGCTCGCTCATGATTCACCCCTCCACTTT
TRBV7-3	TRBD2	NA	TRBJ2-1	CASSSGLAGANEQFF	TGTGCCAGCAGCTCCGGACTAGCGGGAGCCAATGAGCAGTTCTTC
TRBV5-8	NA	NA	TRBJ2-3	CASSLAQGVDTQYF	TGTGCCAGCAGCTTGGCACAGGGAGTAGATACGCAGTATTTT
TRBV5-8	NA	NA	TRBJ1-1	CASSRAGNVDTEAFF	TGTGCCAGCAGCCGCGCCGGGAATGTGGACACTGAAGCTTTCTTT
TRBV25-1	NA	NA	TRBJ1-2	CASSELGRDYGYTF	TGTGCCAGCAGTGAGCTGGGACGGGACTATGGCTACACCTTC
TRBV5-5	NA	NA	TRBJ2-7	CASSTFTRDLASEQYF	TGTGCCAGCAGCACCTTCACCCGGGACCTGGCTAGCGAGCAGTACTTC
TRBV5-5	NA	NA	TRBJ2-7	CASNARPSSAEQYF	TGTGCCAGCAATGCCAGACCCTCCTCCGCCGAGCAGTACTTC
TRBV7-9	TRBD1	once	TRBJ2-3	CASSLGQGSNKLSIDTQYF	TGTGCCAGCAGCTTAGGACAGGGCAGCAACAAGCTTAGCATAGATACGCAGTATTTT
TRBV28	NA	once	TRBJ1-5	CASSFLDSNQPQHF	TGTGCCAGCAGTTTTTTGGACAGCAATCAGCCCCAGCATTTT